The rows below give T cell receptor beta chains drawn from one sample of a study of early T cells in non-severe SARS-CoV-2 infection. TCRdb used MiXCR to reprocess the 5' RACE reads, holding one entry per CDR3 protein. The sample lists some 34,000 distinct CDR3 sequences; around 7% were seen once. The sample was whole blood, taken at baseline. These receptors all come from an adult who was a healthcare worker with PCR-confirmed SARS-CoV-2 infection or an uninfected control (not recorded which). Each CDR3 is given with its conserved first and last residue. The order of the fields is J gene, V gene, CDR3 protein.

J gene: TRBJ1-1; V gene: TRBV20-1; CDR3 protein: CTITGTGGTEAFF
J gene: TRBJ2-1; V gene: TRBV28; CDR3 protein: CASSLGGLLSPHNEQFF
J gene: TRBJ2-1; V gene: TRBV4-3; CDR3 protein: CASSPRLDLLNEQFF
J gene: TRBJ2-3; V gene: TRBV18; CDR3 protein: CASSPLGSGPDTQYF
J gene: TRBJ2-1; V gene: TRBV24-1; CDR3 protein: CATSDLRPDSYNEQFF
J gene: TRBJ2-7; V gene: TRBV4-2; CDR3 protein: CASSSLDANHVTYEQYF
J gene: TRBJ2-5; V gene: TRBV6-2/TRBV6-3; CDR3 protein: CASSYGRKETQYF
J gene: TRBJ2-1; V gene: TRBV20-1; CDR3 protein: CSARVPSSYNEQFF
J gene: TRBJ2-1; V gene: TRBV7-9; CDR3 protein: CASSLGLAGGPHYNEQFF
J gene: TRBJ2-3; V gene: TRBV7-2; CDR3 protein: CASSPVPGLAGADTQYF
J gene: TRBJ2-1; V gene: TRBV19; CDR3 protein: CASSIDRLAVSSYNEQFF
J gene: TRBJ1-1; V gene: TRBV5-1; CDR3 protein: CASSLEGPTESEAFF
J gene: TRBJ2-5; V gene: TRBV2; CDR3 protein: CASSGARLVQETQYF
J gene: TRBJ2-7; V gene: TRBV29-1; CDR3 protein: CSVEGGQGAFEQYF
J gene: TRBJ2-5; V gene: TRBV6-1; CDR3 protein: CASSRGQGATQYF
J gene: TRBJ1-2; V gene: TRBV3-1; CDR3 protein: CASSQDVLGPYGYTF
J gene: TRBJ2-1; V gene: TRBV5-6; CDR3 protein: CASSGSTGHNEQFF
J gene: TRBJ1-5; V gene: TRBV7-2; CDR3 protein: CASSRDRGYWQPQHF
J gene: TRBJ2-1; V gene: TRBV5-1; CDR3 protein: CASSLAAGSNEQFF
J gene: TRBJ1-1; V gene: TRBV7-2; CDR3 protein: CASGIGQAFF
J gene: TRBJ2-1; V gene: TRBV29-1; CDR3 protein: CSVEDKGQMRGGGNEQFF
J gene: TRBJ2-3; V gene: TRBV12-3/TRBV12-4; CDR3 protein: CASSPGQGITDTQYF
J gene: TRBJ1-6; V gene: TRBV5-5; CDR3 protein: CASSLVWGENSPLHF
J gene: TRBJ2-2; V gene: TRBV20-1; CDR3 protein: CSALYANTGELFF
J gene: TRBJ1-2; V gene: TRBV29-1; CDR3 protein: CSVTNRGSYGYTF
J gene: TRBJ2-7; V gene: TRBV2; CDR3 protein: CASLRDLSEQYF
J gene: TRBJ2-2; V gene: TRBV11-3; CDR3 protein: CASSLERLAGVITGELFF
J gene: TRBJ2-2; V gene: TRBV5-6; CDR3 protein: CASSLRLIFQNTGELFF
J gene: TRBJ2-6; V gene: TRBV12-3/TRBV12-4; CDR3 protein: CASSLGQGSGANVLTF
J gene: TRBJ1-6; V gene: TRBV4-3; CDR3 protein: CASSQDQGGNTPLHF
J gene: TRBJ2-1; V gene: TRBV14; CDR3 protein: CASSQSGYNEQFF
J gene: TRBJ2-3; V gene: TRBV20-1; CDR3 protein: CSARIAMDTQYF
J gene: TRBJ2-3; V gene: TRBV6-1; CDR3 protein: CASRTSGSDTQYF
J gene: TRBJ2-7; V gene: TRBV7-3; CDR3 protein: CASSLWGGSEQGTTYEQYF
J gene: TRBJ2-6; V gene: TRBV4-3; CDR3 protein: CASSQDSSSGANVLTF
J gene: TRBJ2-2; V gene: TRBV29-1; CDR3 protein: CSVQQGNTGELFF
J gene: TRBJ2-1; V gene: TRBV27; CDR3 protein: CASSLMKGNYNEQFF
J gene: TRBJ2-1; V gene: TRBV27; CDR3 protein: CASSFEQGNNNEQFF
J gene: TRBJ1-2; V gene: TRBV9; CDR3 protein: CASSVGQNYGYTF
J gene: TRBJ2-1; V gene: TRBV7-3; CDR3 protein: CASSPGLAGGSYNEQFF
J gene: TRBJ2-3; V gene: TRBV13; CDR3 protein: CASSASQGTDTQYF
J gene: TRBJ2-7; V gene: TRBV20-1; CDR3 protein: CSASAQAGVNYEQYF
J gene: TRBJ1-4; V gene: TRBV12-3/TRBV12-4; CDR3 protein: CASSFRQGYEKLFF
J gene: TRBJ2-3; V gene: TRBV27; CDR3 protein: CASSLGQGVTDTQYF
J gene: TRBJ1-3; V gene: TRBV5-5; CDR3 protein: CASSLWGTLGNTIYF
J gene: TRBJ1-6; V gene: TRBV5-5; CDR3 protein: CASSLLQGNSPLHF